This TCR beta chain was recovered during a study of blood T cell repertoires in COVID-19. About the research overall: Nucleic acid was either cDNA or gDNA, and it came from T cells, B-cell-depleted T cells, or PBMCs.

Seattle patients were enrolled during active infection and followed longitudinally. The CDR3 is 14 residues long. V trimming: 4 bases; J trimming: 4 bases; junction bases outside the gene matches: 4. Germline V gene sequence: CDR1 MDHEN, CDR2 SYDVKM. Source study methods: Nucleated cell counts were estimated from reference gene primer amplification. TCRdb keeps only in-frame clones here, not all; method: immunoSEQ multiplex PCR. The V and J calls and clone size were taken over from that table, and D and trimming were inferred from the DNA. Altogether 230,000 or so clones are present, about four fifths being singletons, with the ten largest covering 6.5% to 9%.

Sequencing input: peripheral blood. This receptor was obtained from a woman older than 75 with COVID-19, enrolled during active disease. The chain joins TRBV28 to TRBJ1-5, with 7 bases that match TRBD1. Here the CDR3 DNA reads TGTGCCAGCAGTTCGACAGGGACGAATCAGCCCCAGCATTTT. This translates into CASSSTGTNQPQHF.